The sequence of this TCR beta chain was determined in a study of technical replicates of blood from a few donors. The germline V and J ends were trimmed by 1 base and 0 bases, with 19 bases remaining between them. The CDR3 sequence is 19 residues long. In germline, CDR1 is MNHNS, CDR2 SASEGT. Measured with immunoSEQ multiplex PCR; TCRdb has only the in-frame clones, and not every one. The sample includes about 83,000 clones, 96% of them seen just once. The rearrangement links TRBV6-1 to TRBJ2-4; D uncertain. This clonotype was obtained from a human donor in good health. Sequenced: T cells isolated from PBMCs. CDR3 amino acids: CASSEVVYSIYLAKNIQYF. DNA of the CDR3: TGTGCCAGCAGTGAAGTCGTGTACAGCATTTACTTAGCCAAAAACATTCAGTACTTC.